This TCR beta chain was identified in a study of T cell changes during pregnancy in multiple sclerosis. Sequencing used immunoSEQ multiplex PCR; TCRdb keeps in-frame clones, though not all of them. The data show about 130,000 clones, roughly 95% seen once. Germline assignment: CDR1 ENHRY and CDR2 SYGVKD. Trimming cost V 6 bases and J 0 bases, with 16 bases left between them. This CDR3 comprises 16 residues. The rearrangement joins TRBV10-3 to TRBJ2-3; D is possibly TRBD2 (6 bases). The source is a female donor with multiple sclerosis, enrolled in a pregnancy study. The sample here was peripheral blood, taken after pregnancy. The DNA for the CDR3 is TGTGCCATCAGGCCGGGCCCTAGCGTCAGCACAGATACGCAGTATTTT. Translating it yields CAIRPGPSVSTDTQYF.